The entry below gives a single TCR beta chain sequence along with its context. This sample was included in a study of blood T cell repertoires in COVID-19. Across the whole study: Material from acute and convalescent COVID-19 was sourced from the United States, Italy and Spain.

Libraries were prepared by immunoSEQ multiplex PCR; TCRdb keeps only in-frame clonotypes and omits some of them. The sample includes around 83,000 clones, around nine tenths seen only once; the top ten take about 14%. Germline V gene data show CDR1 as SEHNR and CDR2 as FQNEAQ (reference sequence). Trimming removed 3 bases from V and 7 bases from J, with 10 bases in between. The CDR3 has 13 amino acids. The sequencing input was peripheral blood. The clonotype originates from an older man with active or convalescent COVID-19. V usage is TRBV7-9 and J usage is TRBJ2-1, with TRBD2 as a possible D gene (5 bases). The CDR3 coding sequence is TGTGCCAGCAGCTTTACGGGCGGGAATGAGCAGTTCTTC. Translation gives CASSFTGGNEQFF.